These 5 T cell receptor beta chains were all obtained from the same sample, sequenced in a study of breast tumors, draining lymph nodes, adjacent tissues. Axillary draining lymph nodes of breast cancer patients supplied the node samples. TCRdb reprocessed the multiplex PCR reads with MiXCR, giving one entry per CDR3 protein. Of some 150,000 distinct CDR3 sequences listed, around 35% are singletons. Sequencing was carried out using axillary lymph node tissue. The receptor set was obtained from a female donor with breast cancer. Some clones in this sample may be carry-over from other donors' samples.

The J gene is TRBJ2-5, the V gene TRBV6-1, with 12 bases that match TRBD2. This CDR3 comprises 17 residues. From germline, CDR1 is MNHNS and CDR2 SASEGT. The ends lost 4 bases at V and 1 base at J; junction bases unmatched: 7. The CDR3 DNA is TGTGCCAGCAGTGCCTGGACTAGCGGGGCTTCCCAAGAGACCCAGTACTTC. Its translation is CASSAWTSGASQETQYF.

This clonotype has at least ten counts. CDR3 sequence reads: CASSYRDRVFREQYF. CDR3 in DNA: TGTGCCAGCAGTTACCGGGACAGGGTCTTCCGGGAGCAGTACTTC. This rearrangement joins TRBV5-4 to TRBJ2-7; 9 bases are a match to TRBD1. The CDR3 sequence is 15 residues long. CDR1 is SGHNT, CDR2 YYREEE, per germline (reference sequence). V gave up 5 bases and J gave up 7 bases; unmatched junction bases: 13.

This clonotype has just a few counts. The chain recombines TRBV28 with TRBJ1-2; D is possibly TRBD1 (5 bases). The V gene lost 11 bases and the J gene lost 4 bases, with 23 bases spanning the gap. The germline CDR1 and CDR2 sequences are MDHEN and SYDVKM. This CDR3 contains 15 residues. The CDR3 sequence is CASRTGGGNGYGYTF. The DNA of the CDR3 is TGTGCCTCCCGGACTGGGGGAGGAAACGGCTATGGCTACACCTTC.

This clonotype appeared a few times. Mismatch with germline at one junction end may stem from a read error. The chain uses TRBV6-2 or TRBV6-3 and TRBJ1-4; D call uncertain. This CDR3 has 15 residues. The V gene's germline CDR1 is MNHEY and CDR2 SVGEGT. The CDR3 spells CASSHSVFLSEKLFF. The CDR3 DNA is TGTGCCAGCAGTCACTCCGTCTTCTTGTCTGAAAAACTGTTTTTT.

Only a few counts were recorded for this clonotype. A much more abundant neighbour one base away suggests this may be a read error. The J gene is TRBJ2-7, the V gene TRBV20-1, with D possibly TRBD1 on 7 matching bases. CDR1 is DFQATT, CDR2 SNEGSKA, per germline (reference sequence). V was pared by 0 bases and J by 6 bases, with 15 bases between. This CDR3 contains 14 residues. CDR3 region: CSARDLEGAPEQYF. CDR3 sequence (DNA): TGCAGTGCTAGAGATCTGGAGGGGGCCCCCGAGCAGTACTTC.